This TCR beta chain was found in a study of memory CD4+ T cells and cytomegalovirus serostatus. Across the study: Healthy Belgian adult donors included about nine CMV-positive and more than 20 CMV-negative people.

Single viable CD3+CD4+CD8-CD45RO+ cells were sorted as the memory CD4+ T cells. Donors' CMV status reflects serum IgG against pp150, pp28, p38, p52. Total CD4+ T cells were enriched by CD4 positive selection. Clones were sequenced by immunoSEQ multiplex PCR, and TCRdb holds only the in-frame ones, with some missing. The repertoire has around 54,000 clones, roughly 78% of them found once; the top ten carry roughly 0.71%. In its sample, this clone was seen a few times. The antigen is unknown. Germline V gene lookup returns CDR1 SGHRS and CDR2 YFSETQ. The V segment lost 0 bases and the J segment 5 bases; nucleotides outside the gene matches: 7. The CDR3 runs 16 residues. Findings of the study overall: Each of 55 to 80 CMV-associated TCRbeta sequences occurred in one to five individuals.

This TCR was sampled from an adult in good health and CMV-seronegative. The sequencing sample was made of memory CD4+ T cells from blood. The chain combines TRBV5-1 with TRBJ2-7; TRBD2 matches 11 bases. CDR3 bases: TGCGCCAGCAGCTTGGCCGGAACTAGCGGGAGTCACGAGCAGTACTTC. It specifies CASSLAGTSGSHEQYF.